This TCR beta chain was retrieved from a study of cytomegalovirus exposure and HLA in healthy donors. Study-wide results and caveats: A list of more than 150 TCR beta chains associated with cytomegalovirus was given. According to a later analysis, donors in an Asian-associated ancestry cluster reportedly had fewer N-insertions than the roughly 630-donor mean.

The PCR had 60 Vbeta and 13 Jbeta primers. Measured with immunoSEQ multiplex PCR; TCRdb has only the in-frame clones, and not every one. The table lists some 120,000 clones, 73% of them singletons. A note on this clone: Its antigen is not identified.

Material for sequencing was PBMCs. The receptor was isolated from a woman between 35 and 50 years old in good health and CMV-seropositive.

CDR3 loop: CASSSWTGNTEAFF. In DNA, the CDR3 is TGTGCCAGCAGTTCCTGGACAGGGAACACTGAAGCTTTCTTT. The J gene is TRBJ1-1, the V gene TRBV6-5, with 7 bases fitting TRBD1. Germline CDR1 reads MNHEY; CDR2 reads SVGAGI. This CDR3 is 14 amino acids long. Trimming removed 4 bases from V and 1 base from J; junction bases left unmatched: 3.